Described below is a single T cell receptor (beta chain) sequence and its context. Its antigen is unidentified. The sample is drawn from a study of cytomegalovirus exposure and HLA in healthy donors. Study-wide results and caveats: In a later analysis, at a false discovery rate of 0.05, over 15,000 TCR beta sequences were associated with HLA alleles. Earlier analysis found most TCR beta V segments productive about 87% or about 30% of the time. The authors assumed roughly uniform sequencing depth across donors for presence/absence analyses. The study recorded 150 to 200 TCR beta chains that were cytomegalovirus-associated.

13 Jbeta primers and 60 Vbeta primers were used for the PCR. Generated by immunoSEQ multiplex PCR, the TCRdb table keeps only in-frame clones and is missing some. Found here are about 140,000 clones, roughly 78% of them singletons; the top ten hold less than 5%. From germline, CDR1 is MDHEN and CDR2 SYDVKM. V was cut by 5 bases and J by 0 bases, with 7 bases left in between. The CDR3 loop spans 13 amino acids. The chain is built from TRBV28 and TRBJ1-1, with unresolved D. Sequences were obtained from PBMCs. This TCR was recovered from a man aged 30-40 years in good health. Here the CDR3 reads CASSEYMNTEAFF. Written as DNA, the CDR3 is TGTGCCAGCAGTGAATACATGAACACTGAAGCTTTCTTT. Drawing the rest from reference TRBV28 and TRBJ1-1, the complete variable domain is DVKVTQSSRYLVKRTGEKVFLECVQDMDHENMFWYRQDPGLGLRLIYFSYDVKMKEKGDIPEGYSVSREKKERFSLILESASTNQTSMYLCASSEYMNTEAFFGQGTRLTVV.